One and the same sample provided the 27 T cell receptor beta chains below, sequenced in a study of blood T cell repertoires in COVID-19 (dated by TCRdb to about 2020). The method behind the library was the immunoSEQ multiplex PCR assay. TCRdb stores this immuneACCESS table with in-frame sequences only. Part of the clones is absent; in the studies checked, under half of the shortfall reflects unresolved V genes, and no reason is known for the rest. For this sample there are about 230,000 clones; 70% to 90% appear just once. In total, the top ten clones hold around 10% of the sample. What was sequenced was peripheral blood. These receptor sequences come from a man aged 50 or older with COVID-19, enrolled during active disease.

V is TRBV7-2 and J is TRBJ2-2, with 11 bases matching TRBD1. The CDR3 has 16 residues. Germline V CDR1 and CDR2: SGHTA, FQGNSA. V was pared by 5 bases and J by 4 bases, with 6 bases of the junction left unmatched. The CDR3 coding sequence is TGTGCCAGCAGCATTACCGGGACAGGGGGCACCGGGGAGCTGTTTTTT. This encodes CASSITGTGGTGELFF. The whole variable domain, filled in from reference TRBV7-2 and TRBJ2-2, reads GAGVSQSPSNKVTEKGKDVELRCDPISGHTALYWYRQSLGQGLEFLIYFQGNSAPDKSGLPSDRFSAERTGGSVSTLTIQRTQQEDSAVYLCASSITGTGGTGELFFGEGSRLTVL.

The chain joins TRBV12-5 to TRBJ1-2; TRBD1 is a possible D gene (5 bases). Trimming took 1 base from V and 8 from J, leaving 17 bases between them. Germline CDR1 reads LGHNT; CDR2 reads FRNRAP. The CDR3 covers 15 residues. The CDR3 nucleotides read TGTGCTAGTGGTTTGGACCCCGGGACTTGGATGGGCTACACCTTC. Translating gives CASGLDPGTWMGYTF. The full variable domain, its missing parts supplied by reference TRBV12-5 and TRBJ1-2, is DARVTQTPRHKVTEMGQEVTMRCQPILGHNTVFWYRQTMMQGLELLAYFRNRAPLDDSGMPKDRFSAEMPDATLATLKIQPSEPRDSAVYFCASGLDPGTWMGYTFGSGTRLTVV.

This rearrangement joins TRBV6-5 to TRBJ2-3; 8 bases match TRBD2. The length of the CDR3 is 14 residues. The ends lost 7 bases at V and 3 bases at J; junction bases unmatched: 6. Germline V gene data show CDR1 as MNHEY and CDR2 as SVGAGI. Here the CDR3 DNA reads TGTGCCAGCACGGGACTAGTGGGGACAGATACGCAGTATTTT. Translating it yields CASTGLVGTDTQYF.

The chain carries TRBV5-1 and TRBJ2-7; 15 nucleotides align to TRBD2. V was clipped by 3 bases and J by 1 base; unmatched bases: 11. This CDR3 comprises 19 residues. Germline V gives CDR1 SGHRS, CDR2 YFSETQ. The CDR3 reads CASSSGFGLAGGSSYEQYF. The DNA of the CDR3 is TGCGCCAGCAGCTCCGGCTTCGGACTAGCGGGAGGGTCTTCCTACGAGCAGTACTTC.

The DNA for the CDR3 is TGTGCCAGCAGTTCAAACAGGGTTAATCAGCCCCAGCATTTT. This encodes CASSSNRVNQPQHF. The chain recombines TRBV6-2 or TRBV6-3 with TRBJ1-5; D perhaps matches TRBD1 (6 bases). Trimming pared 4 bases from V and 4 bases from J, leaving 11 bases between. CDR3 length: 14 amino acids. Per germline, CDR1 MNHEY and CDR2 SVGEGT.

This clone has a single count. This chain links TRBV6-1 with TRBJ2-5, with 10 bases identical to TRBD1. Germline CDR1 and CDR2: MNHNS and SASEGT. The CDR3 contains 16 residues. V lost 4 bases to trimming and J lost 4 bases; unmatched junction nucleotides: 9. CDR3 protein: CASSVLTGGPRETQYF. As DNA, the CDR3 is TGTGCCAGCAGTGTATTGACAGGGGGCCCGAGAGAGACCCAGTACTTC.

This clone was counted at least ten times. The chain recombines TRBV3-1 (or the pseudogene TRBV3-2) with TRBJ1-5; 7 nucleotides line up with TRBD1. The V gene end was trimmed by 1 base and the J gene end by 0 bases; junction bases not matched to a gene: 6. CDR3 length: 17 amino acids. Per germline, CDR1 LGHDT and CDR2 YNNKEL (reference sequence). The CDR3 region has the DNA TGTGCCAGCAGCCAAGGAGGGACAGCCTATAGCAATCAGCCCCAGCATTTT. Translation: CASSQGGTAYSNQPQHF.

The table lists this clone with a count of one. The chain links TRBV6-1 to TRBJ1-1, with a possible D match to TRBD1 (6 bases). Trimming left V 1 base short and J 6 bases short, with 9 bases between. Germline-derived CDR1 and CDR2 are MNHNS and SASEGT. This CDR3 is built from 13 residues. This CDR3 is CASSEGQGSEAFF. As DNA, the CDR3 is TGTGCCAGCAGTGAAGGTCAGGGGTCTGAAGCTTTCTTT.

In its sample, this clone was seen a few times. This chain's CDR3 is CASGRQGTYEQYF. CDR3 coding DNA: TGTGCCAGTGGCCGACAGGGGACCTACGAGCAGTACTTC. V is TRBV19 and J is TRBJ2-7, with 8 nucleotides matching TRBD1. Germline loops: CDR1 LNHDA, CDR2 SQIVND (reference sequence). V dropped 8 bases and J dropped 2; count of bases not matched to a gene: 5. The CDR3 consists of 13 residues.

CDR3 nucleotide sequence: TGTGCCATCAGTGTGGGGAGCAGCTACACCTTC. The encoded protein is CAISVGSSYTF. V and J are TRBV10-3 and TRBJ1-2; D remains ambiguous. The germline V and J ends were trimmed by 4 bases and 9 bases, with 9 bases remaining between them. CDR3 size: 11 residues. Germline-derived CDR1 and CDR2 are ENHRY and SYGVKD.

The chain couples TRBV7-2 to TRBJ2-3, with a possible D match to TRBD2 (5 bases). The V end was cut by 5 bases, the J end by 6 bases, with 27 bases between. The CDR3 contains 18 residues. Germline V CDR1 and CDR2: SGHTA, FQGNSA. The CDR3 coding sequence is TGTGCCAGCAGCCAATCCGGTCCGGGGAACCCAAGTCTGGATACGCAGTATTTT. As protein: CASSQSGPGNPSLDTQYF.

The chain is built from TRBV25-1 and TRBJ1-1; 11 bases agree with TRBD1. CDR3 size: 15 residues. The V gene's germline CDR1 is MGHDK and CDR2 SYGVNS. The junction had 9 bases not matched to a gene; V was cut back by 5 bases and J by 7 bases. The CDR3 protein is CASSPTGQGAFEAFF. The CDR3, as DNA: TGTGCCAGCAGTCCGACTGGACAGGGGGCTTTTGAAGCTTTCTTT.

The J gene is TRBJ1-1, the V gene TRBV28, with a weak D call TRBD1 (6 bases). The V gene's germline CDR1 is MDHEN and CDR2 SYDVKM. The CDR3 totals 16 residues. The V end was cut by 0 bases, the J end by 5 bases, with 16 bases between. The CDR3 region is CASSLWQGRSWTEAFF. The CDR3 region has the DNA TGTGCCAGCAGTTTATGGCAGGGGAGATCGTGGACTGAAGCTTTCTTT.

This rearrangement joins TRBV5-1 to TRBJ2-7; 7 nucleotides align to TRBD1. The CDR3 contains 14 residues. Germline V gene lookup returns CDR1 SGHRS and CDR2 YFSETQ. J lost 2 bases, V lost 0 bases, and 2 bases had no gene match. The CDR3 sequence is CASSLVQGAYEQYF. As DNA, the CDR3 is TGCGCCAGCAGCTTGGTGCAGGGGGCCTACGAGCAGTACTTC.

CDR3 residues: CASGPPLHF. Written as DNA, the CDR3 is TGTGCCAGCGGGCCACCCCTCCACTTT. This chain joins TRBV28 and TRBJ1-6; D remains ambiguous. The germline CDR1 and CDR2 sequences are MDHEN and SYDVKM. The CDR3 is 9 residues long. Trimming cost V 8 bases and J 11 bases, with 4 bases left between them.

This chain connects TRBV2 to TRBJ1-2; D possibly corresponds to TRBD1 (6 bases). V was shortened by 0 bases and J by 8 bases, with 16 bases between the two germline ends. The CDR3 runs to 15 residues. The V gene's germline CDR1 is SNHLY and CDR2 FYNNEI. This chain's CDR3 is CASSEAGQKLRGYTF. CDR3 coding DNA: TGTGCCAGCAGTGAAGCTGGACAGAAGCTTCGGGGCTACACCTTC.

The chain links TRBV3-1 (or the pseudogene TRBV3-2) to TRBJ1-5; D unresolved. CDR1 and CDR2 from the germline V gene are LGHDT and YNNKEL (reference sequence). The CDR3 loop spans 16 amino acids. V shed 0 bases and J shed 0 bases, with 9 bases lying between them. In DNA, the CDR3 is TGTGCCAGCAGCCAAGATTTAGAAAATAGCAATCAGCCCCAGCATTTT. Amino acids: CASSQDLENSNQPQHF.

The chain employs TRBV10-3 and TRBJ1-4; 9 bases are shared with TRBD1. In germline, CDR1 is ENHRY, CDR2 SYGVKD. CDR3 length: 15 amino acids. Unmatched junction bases numbered 5, after V lost 2 bases and J lost 7 bases. The CDR3 reads CAISERTGAGEKLFF. The DNA of the CDR3 is TGTGCCATCAGTGAGAGGACAGGGGCAGGTGAAAAACTGTTTTTT.

CDR3 sequence reads: CASSLDQGGEQFF. The CDR3 DNA follows: TGTGCCAGCAGCTTAGACCAGGGGGGTGAGCAGTTCTTC. The chain has TRBV11-3 and TRBJ2-1, with TRBD1 as a possible D gene (7 bases). Germline CDR1 reads SGHNT; CDR2 reads YENEEA. CDR3 length: 13 amino acids. Between the trimmed V and J ends, which lost 0 bases and 9 bases, there was a span of 9 bases.

This clone turned up a few times. The chain recombines TRBV2 with TRBJ2-2, with 12 bases that match TRBD2. The CDR3 has 17 amino acids. V trimming: 7 bases; J trimming: 5 bases; junction bases outside the gene matches: 11. CDR1 and CDR2 from the germline V gene are SNHLY and FYNNEI. The CDR3, as DNA: TGTGCCAGCACCCGGACTAGCGGGGCGAGATTGACCGGGGAGCTGTTTTTT. Its protein is CASTRTSGARLTGELFF.

The chain links TRBV6-1 to TRBJ1-5; 9 nucleotides agree with TRBD1. The CDR3 spans 16 residues. Trimming removed 1 base from V and 11 bases from J; junction bases left unmatched: 12. The germline CDR1 and CDR2 sequences are MNHNS and SASEGT. CDR3 coding DNA: TGTGCCAGCAGTGAAGGGGGACCGGACAGGGGAATGACCCAGCATTTT. Residues: CASSEGGPDRGMTQHF.

The rearrangement links TRBV27 to TRBJ2-5, with 9 bases that match TRBD1. The CDR3 runs to 14 residues. Germline trimming cut 4 bases from V and 7 bases from J; bases unmatched to any gene: 7. CDR1 and CDR2 from the germline V gene are MNHEY and SMNVEV (reference sequence). The CDR3 sequence: CASSSTGGRGTQYF. The CDR3 DNA sequence: TGTGCCAGCAGTTCAACAGGGGGCAGAGGGACCCAGTACTTC.

On this clone: Its ends do not fully match the called genes, so a read error is possible. The chain carries TRBV7-7 and TRBJ2-5; 12 bases align to TRBD1. The CDR3 has 16 residues. CDR1 SSHAT and CDR2 FNYEAQ come from the germline V gene (reference sequence). In nucleotides, the CDR3 is TGTGCTAGCAGCCCCTCCGGGACAGGGGGCGTAAAGACCCAGTACTTC. Its protein product is CASSPSGTGGVKTQYF. The full variable domain, with the rest looked up from reference TRBV7-7 and TRBJ2-5, is GAGVSQSPRYKVTKRGQDVTLRCDPISSHATLYWYQQALGQGPEFLTYFNYEAQPDKSGLPSDRFSAERPEGSISTLTIQRTEQRDSAMYRCASSPSGTGGVKTQYFGPGTRLLVL.

This clone was seen only a few times. This chain uses TRBV6-5 with TRBJ1-1, with D hard to call. V was clipped by 5 bases and J by 1 base, with 8 bases between them. Germline CDR1 and CDR2: MNHEY and SVGAGI. The CDR3 contains 13 residues. As DNA, the CDR3 is TGTGCCAGCAGTAGTCCGGGGAACACTGAAGCTTTCTTT. Encoded protein: CASSSPGNTEAFF.

V is TRBV6-6 and J is TRBJ1-2; TRBD1 agrees at 7 bases. V shed 0 bases and J 6 bases; nucleotides not matched to a gene: 4. Germline V gene lookup returns CDR1 MNHNY and CDR2 SVGAGI (reference sequence). The CDR3 spans 14 residues. The CDR3: CASSYSATGDGYTF. CDR3 in DNA: TGTGCCAGCAGTTACTCGGCAACAGGGGATGGCTACACCTTC.

The V call is TRBV7-6, the J call TRBJ2-7, with 10 bases that match TRBD1. This CDR3 has 18 residues. Germline values: CDR1 SGHVS, CDR2 FNYEAQ. V dropped 4 bases and J dropped 3; count of bases not matched to a gene: 15. The CDR3 region is CASSSQTGGPINFYEQYF. The CDR3 DNA reads as TGTGCCAGCAGCTCCCAGACAGGGGGCCCCATAAACTTCTACGAGCAGTACTTC.

This chain connects TRBV9 to TRBJ1-2; 9 bases agree with TRBD1. Germline values: CDR1 SGDLS, CDR2 YYNGEE. The CDR3 sequence is 15 residues long. Trimming at V came to 4 bases and at J to 4 bases, leaving 8 bases not matched to a gene. In DNA, the CDR3 is TGTGCCAGCAGCTACGGGACAGGGAGCGGCTATGGCTACACCTTC. Translation: CASSYGTGSGYGYTF. Full variable domain (missing parts from reference TRBV9 and TRBJ1-2): DSGVTQTPKHLITATGQRVTLRCSPRSGDLSVYWYQQSLDQGLQFLIQYYNGEERAKGNILERFSAQQFPDLHSELNLSSLELGDSALYFCASSYGTGSGYGYTFGSGTRLTVV.